Below, 28 T cell receptor beta chains from the same sample are listed, as sequenced in a study of cytomegalovirus exposure and HLA in healthy donors. Vbeta (60) and Jbeta (13) primers were used in the PCR. Data came from immunoSEQ multiplex PCR; TCRdb stores just in-frame clones and leaves some out. The table has about 110,000 clones, about 80% seen once. The source material was PBMCs. These receptors came from a young man in good health and CMV-seropositive.

This clone has a handful of counts. The V call is TRBV9, the J call TRBJ2-5; 12 nucleotides align to TRBD2. CDR3 length: 18 amino acids. CDR1 SGDLS and CDR2 YYNGEE come from the germline V gene. V shed 0 bases and J 1 base; nucleotides not matched to a gene: 7. CDR3 DNA: TGTGCCAGCAGCGTAGCTCCTAGCGGGGGGGCCCGCCAAGAGACCCAGTACTTC. This sequence encodes CASSVAPSGGARQETQYF.

The rearrangement joins TRBV4-1 to TRBJ2-7; 9 nucleotides match TRBD2. Germline V gene lookup returns CDR1 MGHRA and CDR2 YSYEKL. This CDR3 is 16 amino acids long. J was trimmed by 4 bases and V by 1 base; bases with no gene match: 8. The CDR3 here is CASSQVRAGGPYEQYF. CDR3 bases: TGCGCCAGCAGCCAAGTCCGTGCGGGGGGGCCGTACGAGCAGTACTTC.

This chain connects TRBV27 to TRBJ1-1; a weak D match, TRBD1 (5 bases). The CDR3 is 13 residues long. Trimming left V 4 bases short and J 1 base short, with 7 bases between. Germline V CDR1 and CDR2: MNHEY, SMNVEV (reference sequence). The chain's CDR3 is CASSYTGNTEAFF. The CDR3 DNA follows: TGTGCCAGCAGTTATACAGGGAACACTGAAGCTTTCTTT.

The CDR3: CAWSKQRNTEAFF. CDR3 bases: TGTGCCTGGAGTAAACAGAGGAACACTGAAGCTTTCTTT. J is TRBJ1-1 and V is TRBV30, with no clear D. Germline V gene lookup returns CDR1 GTSNPN and CDR2 SVGIG (reference sequence). The CDR3 spans 13 residues. Trimming cost V 2 bases and J 1 base, with 8 bases left between them.

J is TRBJ1-1 and V is TRBV7-3; 7 nucleotides match TRBD1. With 1 base clipped from V and 3 bases from J, the junction kept 8 bases outside the gene matches. The CDR3 consists of 16 residues. The germline CDR1 and CDR2 sequences are SGHTA and FQGTGA. The CDR3 spells CASSLKGGRTHTEAFF. In DNA, the CDR3 is TGTGCCAGCAGCTTAAAAGGGGGCCGGACGCACACTGAAGCTTTCTTT.

This chain joins TRBV10-3 and TRBJ2-7; D gene uncertain. This CDR3 has 12 amino acids. Germline CDR1 ENHRY, CDR2 SYGVKD. V lost 5 bases and J lost 3, with 8 bases in between. The CDR3 region has the DNA TGTGCCATCAGTCCAAACAGCTACGAGCAGTACTTC. Translation: CAISPNSYEQYF.

In its sample, this clone was seen once. The gene calls are TRBV6-1 and TRBJ2-5; 8 bases match TRBD1. Germline V gene lookup returns CDR1 MNHNS and CDR2 SASEGT. The junction had 10 bases not matched to a gene; V was cut back by 8 bases and J by 5 bases. The CDR3 runs 14 residues. This CDR3 is CASAYQGALETQYF. DNA of the CDR3: TGTGCCAGCGCCTATCAGGGGGCATTGGAGACCCAGTACTTC.

The chain combines TRBV6-5 with TRBJ2-7; 7 nucleotides agree with TRBD2. The CDR3 consists of 15 residues. Trimming took 0 bases from V and 3 from J; bases not matched to a gene: 5. In germline, CDR1 is MNHEY, CDR2 SVGAGI. The CDR3 DNA reads TGTGCCAGCAGTTACTCGTCGGCGGGGGACTACGAGCAGTACTTC. Encoded protein: CASSYSSAGDYEQYF.

The gene calls are TRBV11-2 and TRBJ1-1, with a possible D match to TRBD1 (6 bases). Germline V lookup: CDR1 SGHAT, CDR2 FQNNGV. Trimming left V 9 bases short and J 4 bases short, with 18 bases between. The CDR3 consists of 14 residues. The CDR3 reads CASSAGVRGTEAFF. CDR3 nucleotide sequence: TGTGCCAGTTCGGCAGGGGTAAGAGGCACTGAAGCTTTCTTT.

This clone was observed once. This chain links TRBV5-6 with TRBJ2-7; 10 bases align to TRBD1. Germline loops: CDR1 SGHDT, CDR2 YYEEEE. The CDR3 is 15 residues long. V lost 4 bases and J lost 4; bases outside the gene matches: 8. The CDR3 DNA follows: TGTGCCAGCAGCGGGGGGGACAGGGGTTGGTACGAGCAGTACTTC. This codes for CASSGGDRGWYEQYF.

This CDR3 is CASSWQSGNTIYF. The CDR3 DNA follows: TGTGCCAGTAGTTGGCAGTCCGGAAACACCATATATTTT. J is TRBJ1-3 and V is TRBV19; D is uncertain. Germline CDR1 LNHDA, CDR2 SQIVND (reference sequence). Trimming stripped 5 bases from V and 4 bases from J, with 9 bases between. This CDR3 is built from 13 residues.

V gene TRBV7-3 combines with J gene TRBJ1-1; 7 positions match TRBD1. Losses at the gene ends were 0 bases for V and 7 bases for J; bases not matched to a gene: 11. The CDR3 has 16 residues. CDR1 and CDR2 from the germline V gene are SGHTA and FQGTGA. The CDR3 DNA sequence: TGTGCCAGCAGCTTAACCCCGGTAGAGGGGGCAAATGAAGCTTTCTTT. Its protein is CASSLTPVEGANEAFF.

The CDR3 region has the DNA TGTGCCAGCAGTTTATCGGCGGGAGTTGACAATCAGCCCCAGCATTTT. Translated: CASSLSAGVDNQPQHF. The rearrangement joins TRBV27 to TRBJ1-5, with D unresolved. CDR3 size: 16 residues. V was pared by 0 bases and J by 3 bases, with 12 bases between. Germline loops: CDR1 MNHEY, CDR2 SMNVEV (reference sequence).

The CDR3 protein is CASSLSGEVEAFF. The DNA for the CDR3 is TGCGCCAGCAGCTTGTCCGGGGAGGTGGAAGCTTTCTTT. The chain has TRBV5-1 and TRBJ1-1, with D unresolved. V lost 1 base and J 8 bases, leaving 12 bases between the germline ends. Germline V CDR1 and CDR2: SGHRS, YFSETQ. CDR3 length: 13 residues.

The rearrangement uses TRBV2 and TRBJ1-2; 7 nucleotides align to TRBD1. The ends lost 8 bases at V and 2 bases at J; junction bases unmatched: 14. The CDR3 contains 16 residues. The V gene's germline CDR1 is SNHLY and CDR2 FYNNEI. Here the CDR3 reads CASQMTGRIVNYGYTF. The DNA of the CDR3 is TGTGCCAGCCAGATGACAGGGAGGATCGTCAACTATGGCTACACCTTC.

The chain uses TRBV9 and TRBJ2-2; tentatively, D is TRBD1 (6 bases). Deletions cut 3 bases from V and 6 bases from J, with 15 bases between. The CDR3 length is 15 residues. Germline V gives CDR1 SGDLS, CDR2 YYNGEE. The CDR3 is CASSEGRGTAGELFF. Written as DNA, the CDR3 is TGTGCCAGCAGCGAGGGCAGGGGAACCGCCGGGGAGCTGTTTTTT.

The chain recombines TRBV4-1 with TRBJ2-4; D is possibly TRBD2 (5 bases). This CDR3 has 17 amino acids. V lost 1 base and J lost 0, with 13 bases in between. Germline V lookup: CDR1 MGHRA, CDR2 YSYEKL. The CDR3 sequence is CASSQGRAAGAKNIQYF. CDR3 in DNA: TGCGCCAGCAGCCAAGGGCGGGCGGCCGGAGCCAAAAACATTCAGTACTTC.

J is TRBJ1-2 and V is TRBV5-6; no clear D gene. Germline V gives CDR1 SGHDT, CDR2 YYEEEE. V was clipped by 0 bases and J by 8 bases, with 11 bases between them. The CDR3 sequence is 13 residues long. The CDR3 sequence: CASSLDGLEGYTF. The CDR3 nucleotides read TGTGCCAGCAGCTTGGACGGCCTGGAGGGCTACACCTTC. Supplemented by reference TRBV5-6 and TRBJ1-2, the full variable domain reads DAGVTQSPTHLIKTRGQQVTLRCSPKSGHDTVSWYQQALGQGPQFIFQYYEEEERQRGNFPDRFSGHQFPNYSSELNVNALLLGDSALYLCASSLDGLEGYTFGSGTRLTVV.

The J gene is TRBJ2-7, the V gene TRBV15; the D gene is possibly TRBD1 (7 bases). V lost 3 bases to trimming and J lost 6 bases, with 18 bases between them. This CDR3 contains 15 residues. Germline V gene sequence: CDR1 LNHNV, CDR2 YYDKDF (reference sequence). The CDR3 loop is CATSSLQGGWSEQYF. CDR3 coding DNA: TGTGCCACCAGCAGTCTCCAGGGGGGCTGGTCCGAGCAGTACTTC.

The chain links TRBV19 to TRBJ2-4, with 10 bases lining up with TRBD2. V lost 2 bases to trimming and J lost 3 bases; unmatched junction nucleotides: 10. Per the germline V gene, CDR1 is LNHDA and CDR2 is SQIVND (reference sequence). The length of the CDR3 is 18 residues. In DNA, the CDR3 is TGTGCCAGTAGTATAAGCCAGCGGGGGGGCTCTGGCAAAAACATTCAGTACTTC. This codes for CASSISQRGGSGKNIQYF.

V gene TRBV2 combines with J gene TRBJ2-6; weak D call: TRBD1 (5 bases). Per the germline V gene, CDR1 is SNHLY and CDR2 is FYNNEI. V lost 2 bases and J 0 bases, leaving 8 bases between the germline ends. The CDR3 covers 16 residues. CDR3 amino acids: CASSELRGSGANVLTF. The CDR3, as DNA: TGTGCCAGCAGTGAATTAAGGGGCTCTGGGGCCAACGTCCTGACTTTC.

Regarding this clone: Other nucleotide sequences from this sample produce the same CDR3. The chain uses TRBV5-1 and TRBJ1-2, with a tentative D call TRBD1 (5 bases). With 5 bases removed from V and 2 bases from J, the gap between germline ends came to 16 bases. The CDR3 consists of 15 residues. Germline-derived CDR1 and CDR2 are SGHRS and YFSETQ. The CDR3 DNA is TGCGCCAGCAGAGCGGGTTCGGGGGTCAACTATGGCTACACCTTC. This translates into CASRAGSGVNYGYTF.

In this sample, this clone turned up a few times. The CDR3 region is CASSPGGHMNTEAFF. DNA for the CDR3: TGTGCCAGCAGCCCCGGTGGACATATGAACACTGAAGCTTTCTTT. V is TRBV9 and J is TRBJ1-1; TRBD1 is a possible D gene (5 bases). V lost 4 bases to trimming and J lost 0 bases, with 13 bases between them. Germline CDR1 is SGDLS and CDR2 is YYNGEE. CDR3 length: 15 amino acids.

This CDR3 is CASSYSLGDYGYTF. The CDR3 bases are TGTGCCAGCAGTTACTCGCTTGGAGACTATGGCTACACCTTC. V is TRBV6-6 and J is TRBJ1-2; D not resolved. From germline, CDR1 is MNHNY and CDR2 SVGAGI (reference sequence). The CDR3 loop spans 14 amino acids. Trimming removed 0 bases at V and 3 bases at J, with 8 bases between.

In nucleotides, the CDR3 is TGTGCCAGCAGTGAATGGGCGGGGAATGAAAAACTGTTTTTT. Protein: CASSEWAGNEKLFF. The chain is built from TRBV2 and TRBJ1-4; D ambiguous. This CDR3 is built from 14 residues. Trimming cost V 2 bases and J 5 bases, with 9 bases left between them. From germline, CDR1 is SNHLY and CDR2 FYNNEI. Together with reference TRBV2 and TRBJ1-4, the CDR3 gives the full variable domain: EPEVTQTPSHQVTQMGQEVILRCVPISNHLYFYWYRQILGQKVEFLVSFYNNEISEKSEIFDDQFSVERPDGSNFTLKIRSTKLEDSAMYFCASSEWAGNEKLFFGSGTQLSVL.

This clone was found a few times. The rearrangement links TRBV2 to TRBJ2-7, with D maybe TRBD2 (7 bases). The V end lost 6 bases, the J end lost 4 bases, and 16 bases lay between the germline ends. The V gene's germline CDR1 is SNHLY and CDR2 FYNNEI. The CDR3 sequence is 14 residues long. In DNA, the CDR3 is TGTGCCAGCAGAAAGGGGGGGGTCTCATACGAGCAGTACTTC. Translation gives CASRKGGVSYEQYF.

The chain recombines TRBV5-1 with TRBJ2-5, with D perhaps matching TRBD1 (6 bases). CDR3 length: 13 amino acids. Trimming cost V 5 bases and J 2 bases, with 10 bases left between them. Per germline, CDR1 SGHRS and CDR2 YFSETQ. This CDR3 reads CASRNRAQETQYF. In DNA, the CDR3 is TGCGCCAGCAGGAACAGGGCACAAGAGACCCAGTACTTC.

The chain carries TRBV7-8 and TRBJ1-1; 8 bases are shared with TRBD1. With V trimmed by 5 bases and J by 8 bases, 7 bases remained unmatched. The CDR3 consists of 13 residues. Germline loops: CDR1 SGHVS, CDR2 FQNEAQ. The CDR3 protein is CASSRGQGTEAFF. The CDR3 coding sequence is TGTGCCAGCAGCCGCGGACAGGGAACCGAAGCTTTCTTT.